This record covers a single T cell receptor beta chain. The target antigen is unknown. The table came from immunoSEQ multiplex PCR; TCRdb's copy has only in-frame clones and leaves some out. The sample shows about 24,000 clones, approximately 81% of them seen only once. J was trimmed by 9 bases and V by 2 bases; bases with no gene match: 9. Germline V CDR1 and CDR2: SNHLY, FYNNEI. The CDR3 extends over 16 amino acids. This sample stems from a study of T cells in narcolepsy. Regarding the study as a whole: Autoreactive clone sequences were missing from some blood memory CD4+ repertoires. Same-patient CSF and blood CD4+ T cell clonotypes included HCRT-specific and TRIB2-specific autoreactive ones. Autoreactive clonotypes reportedly recurred in blood of same and different patients, not controls.

The V call is TRBV2, the J call TRBJ1-6, with 8 bases identical to TRBD1. Input material: memory (CD45RA-) CD4+ T cells from blood. This receptor was obtained from a human donor in good health. CDR3 in DNA: TGTGCCAGCAGTGAAAGAGGCACAGGGGGGACTTCACCCCTCCACTTT. As protein: CASSERGTGGTSPLHF. The whole variable domain, filled in from reference TRBV2 and TRBJ1-6, reads EPEVTQTPSHQVTQMGQEVILRCVPISNHLYFYWYRQILGQKVEFLVSFYNNEISEKSEIFDDQFSVERPDGSNFTLKIRSTKLEDSAMYFCASSERGTGGTSPLHFGNGTRLTVT.